These 15 T cell receptor beta chains share one sample of origin, sequenced in a study of blood T cell repertoires in COVID-19. Some clones are missing from TCRdb's copy, which holds only in-frame ones; the method was immunoSEQ multiplex PCR. The profile covers a few hundred thousand clones, with roughly 91% appearing a single time and 1.7% taken by the ten largest. Specimen: PBMCs or T cells enriched from blood (not recorded which). The receptors were gathered from a woman aged 25 to 39 who had recovered from COVID-19.

The V and J genes are TRBV6-2 or TRBV6-3 and TRBJ2-2, with D perhaps matching TRBD1 (5 bases). Germline CDR1 and CDR2: MNHEY and SVGEGT. The CDR3 runs to 13 residues. V gave up 6 bases and J gave up 6 bases, with 11 bases separating them. The CDR3 region is CASSFPGPGELFF. The CDR3 DNA reads as TGTGCCAGCAGCTTCCCAGGGCCCGGGGAGCTGTTTTTT.

The rearrangement uses TRBV19 and TRBJ2-1; 7 nucleotides match TRBD1. V shed 9 bases, J shed 0 bases, and the junction held 8 bases outside the gene matches. This CDR3 is built from 15 residues. CDR1 is LNHDA and CDR2 is SQIVND in the germline V gene (reference sequence). The CDR3 coding sequence is TGTGCCAGCGGCCCGGGACAGAACTCCTACAATGAGCAGTTCTTC. Translated: CASGPGQNSYNEQFF.

The rearrangement links TRBV19 to TRBJ2-1; tentative D call: TRBD1 (6 bases). CDR3 length: 12 residues. The germline V and J ends were trimmed by 6 bases and 7 bases, with 10 bases remaining between them. Germline V gene sequence: CDR1 LNHDA, CDR2 SQIVND (reference sequence). CDR3 in DNA: TGTGCCAGTAGGCAAGGGGGTAATGAGCAGTTCTTC. This encodes CASRQGGNEQFF.

This sequence joins TRBV5-4 and TRBJ1-6; TRBD1 matches at 9 bases. With 4 bases clipped from V and 7 bases from J, the junction kept 6 bases outside the gene matches. This CDR3 contains 15 residues. In germline, CDR1 is SGHNT, CDR2 YYREEE (reference sequence). CDR3: CASSAGQGRNSPLHF. CDR3 bases: TGTGCCAGCAGCGCGGGACAGGGCAGGAATTCACCCCTCCACTTT.

The rearrangement links TRBV4-3 to TRBJ1-2, with 9 bases identical to TRBD1. CDR3 length: 16 residues. Germline CDR1 is LGHNA and CDR2 is YSLEER. The junction had 8 bases not matched to a gene; V was cut back by 0 bases and J by 6 bases. CDR3: CASSQDMVDRGDGYTF. In nucleotides, the CDR3 is TGCGCCAGCAGCCAAGACATGGTAGACAGGGGGGATGGCTACACCTTC.

This chain joins TRBV5-6 and TRBJ2-5; D is unclear. Between the trimmed V and J ends, which lost 1 base and 0 bases, there was a span of 7 bases. Germline V lookup: CDR1 SGHDT, CDR2 YYEEEE. This CDR3 comprises 14 residues. CDR3 nucleotide sequence: TGTGCCAGCAGCTTGAGCCCTTACCAAGAGACCCAGTACTTC. Its translation is CASSLSPYQETQYF. Together with reference TRBV5-6 and TRBJ2-5, the CDR3 gives the full variable domain: DAGVTQSPTHLIKTRGQQVTLRCSPKSGHDTVSWYQQALGQGPQFIFQYYEEEERQRGNFPDRFSGHQFPNYSSELNVNALLLGDSALYLCASSLSPYQETQYFGPGTRLLVL.

The CDR3 DNA reads as TGTGCCTGGGCGACAGGTTCTACCTACGAGCAGTACTTC. Its translation is CAWATGSTYEQYF. J is TRBJ2-7 and V is TRBV30, with D possibly TRBD1 on 6 matching bases. V gave up 5 bases and J gave up 2 bases, with 13 bases separating them. CDR1 and CDR2 (germline): GTSNPN, SVGIG (reference sequence). The CDR3 covers 13 residues.

The chain has TRBV28 and TRBJ2-2; no reliable D call. The CDR3 runs to 17 residues. The V and J ends lost 6 bases and 4 bases respectively, with 21 bases between them. CDR1 and CDR2 (germline): MDHEN, SYDVKM. The CDR3 coding sequence is TGTGCCAGCAGCCTAAACCCCCCGAACAGAGTCACCGGGGAGCTGTTTTTT. This encodes CASSLNPPNRVTGELFF. Variable domain in full (rest from reference TRBV28 and TRBJ2-2): DVKVTQSSRYLVKRTGEKVFLECVQDMDHENMFWYRQDPGLGLRLIYFSYDVKMKEKGDIPEGYSVSREKKERFSLILESASTNQTSMYLCASSLNPPNRVTGELFFGEGSRLTVL.

This clone was seen a single time. This chain joins TRBV29-1 and TRBJ2-1, with 8 nucleotides matching TRBD1. Losses at the gene ends were 3 bases for V and 3 bases for J; bases not matched to a gene: 10. The germline gives CDR1 SQVTM, CDR2 ANQGSEA. This CDR3 is built from 16 residues. The CDR3: CSVDGLGTGNYNEQFF. The DNA of the CDR3 is TGCAGCGTTGATGGCTTAGGGACAGGCAACTACAATGAGCAGTTCTTC.

This clone showed up just once. The chain carries TRBV19 and TRBJ1-2; no firm D call. The CDR3 spans 15 residues. Germline loops: CDR1 LNHDA, CDR2 SQIVND (reference sequence). V shed 6 bases and J shed 3 bases, with 17 bases lying between them. CDR3 coding DNA: TGTGCCAGTAGCCTAGCGGCGCAGGCTCACTATGGCTACACCTTC. Encoded protein: CASSLAAQAHYGYTF.

This chain uses TRBV5-1 with TRBJ2-3, with D possibly matching TRBD2 (6 bases). The CDR3 loop spans 15 amino acids. Trimming pared 0 bases from V and 0 bases from J, leaving 8 bases between. The germline CDR1 and CDR2 sequences are SGHRS and YFSETQ. The CDR3 reads CASSLASVSTDTQYF. As DNA, the CDR3 is TGCGCCAGCAGCTTGGCTAGCGTTAGCACAGATACGCAGTATTTT. The complete variable domain, with remaining parts taken from reference TRBV5-1 and TRBJ2-3, reads KAGVTQTPRYLIKTRGQQVTLSCSPISGHRSVSWYQQTPGQGLQFLFEYFSETQRNKGNFPGRFSGRQFSNSRSEMNVSTLELGDSALYLCASSLASVSTDTQYFGPGTRLTVL.

The chain has TRBV5-1 and TRBJ2-7; no definite D call. CDR1 is SGHRS, CDR2 YFSETQ, per germline. V gave up 0 bases and J gave up 3 bases, with 7 bases separating them. The CDR3 has 13 amino acids. The CDR3, as DNA: TGCGCCAGCAGCTTGGCGCAGAACTACGAGCAGTACTTC. It encodes CASSLAQNYEQYF. Full variable domain (rest looked up from reference TRBV5-1 and TRBJ2-7): KAGVTQTPRYLIKTRGQQVTLSCSPISGHRSVSWYQQTPGQGLQFLFEYFSETQRNKGNFPGRFSGRQFSNSRSEMNVSTLELGDSALYLCASSLAQNYEQYFGPGTRLTVT.

This clone was detected a few times. This chain connects TRBV7-2 to TRBJ1-2; 8 positions match TRBD1. CDR1 is SGHTA, CDR2 FQGNSA, per germline. J was trimmed by 7 bases and V by 7 bases; bases with no gene match: 8. CDR3 size: 13 residues. The CDR3 nucleotides are TGTGCCAGCACCTCGTCCAGGGGGCTTGGCTACACCTTC. Protein product: CASTSSRGLGYTF.

Regarding this clone: Additional DNA sequences in this sample encode the identical CDR3. CDR3: CASSVVGGYGYTF. The CDR3 nucleotides read TGTGCCAGCAGCGTAGTAGGAGGGTATGGCTACACCTTC. The V and J genes are TRBV9 and TRBJ1-2; D uncertain. This CDR3 contains 13 residues. Trimming pared 0 bases from V and 5 bases from J, leaving 8 bases between. Looked up from germline, CDR1 is SGDLS and CDR2 is YYNGEE.

The count of this clone is one. This sequence joins TRBV6-1 and TRBJ2-1; TRBD2 matches 11 bases. Germline CDR1 MNHNS, CDR2 SASEGT. CDR3 length: 15 amino acids. J gave up 9 bases and V 2 bases, and 6 bases lay outside the gene matches. CDR3 sequence (DNA): TGTGCCAGCAGTGAACTAGCGGGGGGTAACAGTGAGCAGTTCTTC. Translated, it gives CASSELAGGNSEQFF.